The TCR beta chain described here comes from a study of control samples from healthy donors and cancer patients (dated by TCRdb to the early 2020s). Preparation of the library involved the immunoSEQ multiplex PCR assay. TCRdb obtained this table from immuneACCESS and retained in-frame rearrangements with V and J assigned. These tables miss some clones; where compared with another copy, unresolved V genes account for less than half of the shortfall, and the remainder is unexplained. The sample has about 120,000 clones on record, about 95% of them singletons. The ten biggest clones cover 3.6% of the sample. V and J lose 1 base and 4 bases, and a span of 10 bases separates them. From cysteine to phenylalanine, the CDR3 is 14 amino acids long. The DNA shown is the 42-base CDR3, in frame from base 1. Reading the germline V gene (reference sequence) gives CDR1 GTSNPN and CDR2 SVGIG. As for this clone: Its antigen target is currently unknown. No base-level quality is on record; no much larger clone is a single base apart.

The clonotype was recovered from a man younger than 40 in good health. The material sequenced was blood. Here the chain combines TRBV30 and TRBJ1-4; a weak D assignment points to TRBD1 (5 bases agree). The CDR3 reads CAWSEGTLNEKLFF. The DNA sequence is given as TGTGCCTGGAGTGAGGGGACCCTTAATGAAAAACTGTTTTTT.